The TCR beta chain under discussion was sequenced for a study of cytomegalovirus exposure and HLA in healthy donors. PCR employed 60 Vbeta and 13 Jbeta primers. Profiled with immunoSEQ multiplex PCR; TCRdb holds only in-frame clones, not every one. The top ten hold about 3% of the sample, which has some 170,000 clones, over 70% seen once. There are 15 residues in the CDR3. Germline-derived CDR1 and CDR2 are SGHTA and FQGTGA. V trimming: 8 bases; J trimming: 2 bases; junction bases outside the gene matches: 10. There are a few counts of this clone. Sample: PBMCs. The chain has TRBV7-3 and TRBJ2-3, with 7 positions matching TRBD2. This TCR came from a male donor in good health and CMV-seronegative. The CDR3: CASSGSRGTTDTQYF. The DNA of the CDR3 is TGTGCCAGCTCGGGATCGCGGGGGACCACAGATACGCAGTATTTT.